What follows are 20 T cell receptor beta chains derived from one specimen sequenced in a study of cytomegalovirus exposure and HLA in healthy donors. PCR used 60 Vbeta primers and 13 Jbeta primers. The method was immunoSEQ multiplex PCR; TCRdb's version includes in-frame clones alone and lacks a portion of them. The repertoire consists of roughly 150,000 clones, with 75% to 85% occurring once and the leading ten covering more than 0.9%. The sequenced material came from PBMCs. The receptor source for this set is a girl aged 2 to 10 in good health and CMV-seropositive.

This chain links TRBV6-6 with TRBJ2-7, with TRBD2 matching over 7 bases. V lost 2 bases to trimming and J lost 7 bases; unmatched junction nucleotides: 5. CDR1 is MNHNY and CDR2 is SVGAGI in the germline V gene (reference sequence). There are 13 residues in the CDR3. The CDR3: CASSYTGGGEQYF. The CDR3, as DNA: TGTGCCAGCAGTTACACGGGCGGGGGTGAGCAGTACTTC.

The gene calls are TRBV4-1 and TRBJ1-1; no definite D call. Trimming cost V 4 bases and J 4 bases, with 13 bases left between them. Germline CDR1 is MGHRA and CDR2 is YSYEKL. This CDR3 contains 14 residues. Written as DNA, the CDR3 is TGCGCCAGCAGCCCCCCTGAGAGGGTCACTGAAGCTTTCTTT. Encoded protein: CASSPPERVTEAFF.

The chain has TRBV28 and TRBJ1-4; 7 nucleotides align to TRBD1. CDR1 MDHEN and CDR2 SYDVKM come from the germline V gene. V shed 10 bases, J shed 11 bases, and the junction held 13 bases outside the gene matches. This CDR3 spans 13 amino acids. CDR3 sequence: CATRYPGQRKLFF. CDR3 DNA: TGTGCCACCAGATATCCGGGACAGAGGAAACTGTTTTTT. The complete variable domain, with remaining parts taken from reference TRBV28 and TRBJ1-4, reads DVKVTQSSRYLVKRTGEKVFLECVQDMDHENMFWYRQDPGLGLRLIYFSYDVKMKEKGDIPEGYSVSREKKERFSLILESASTNQTSMYLCATRYPGQRKLFFGSGTQLSVL.

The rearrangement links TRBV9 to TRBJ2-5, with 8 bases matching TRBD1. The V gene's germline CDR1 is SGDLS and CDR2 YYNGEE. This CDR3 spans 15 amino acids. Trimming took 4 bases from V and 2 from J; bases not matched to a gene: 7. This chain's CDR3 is CASSNSRTGQETQYF. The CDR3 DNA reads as TGTGCCAGCAGCAACTCAAGGACAGGGCAAGAGACCCAGTACTTC. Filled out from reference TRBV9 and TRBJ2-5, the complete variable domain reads DSGVTQTPKHLITATGQRVTLRCSPRSGDLSVYWYQQSLDQGLQFLIQYYNGEERAKGNILERFSAQQFPDLHSELNLSSLELGDSALYFCASSNSRTGQETQYFGPGTRLLVL.

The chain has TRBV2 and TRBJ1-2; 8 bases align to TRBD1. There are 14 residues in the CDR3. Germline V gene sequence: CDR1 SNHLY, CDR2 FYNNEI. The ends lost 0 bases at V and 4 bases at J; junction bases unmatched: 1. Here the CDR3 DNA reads TGTGCCAGCAGTGAAGCCCAGGGGGCCTATGGCTACACCTTC. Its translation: CASSEAQGAYGYTF.

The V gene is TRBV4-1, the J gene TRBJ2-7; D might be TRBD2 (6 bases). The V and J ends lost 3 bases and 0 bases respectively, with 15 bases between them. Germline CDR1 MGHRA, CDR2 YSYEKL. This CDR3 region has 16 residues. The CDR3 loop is CASSHFSSESSYEQYF. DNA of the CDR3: TGCGCCAGCAGCCACTTTTCTAGCGAGAGCTCCTACGAGCAGTACTTC.

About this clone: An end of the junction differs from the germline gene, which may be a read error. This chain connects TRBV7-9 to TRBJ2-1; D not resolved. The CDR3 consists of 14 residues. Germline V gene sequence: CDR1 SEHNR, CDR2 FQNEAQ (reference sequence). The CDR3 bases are TGTTCCAGCAGCTTGGGCCTGGGTCGTAATGAGCAGTTCTTC. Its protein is CSSSLGLGRNEQFF. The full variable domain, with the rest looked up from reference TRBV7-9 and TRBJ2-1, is DTGVSQNPRHKITKRGQNVTFRCDPISEHNRLYWYRQTLGQGPEFLTYFQNEAQLEKSRLLSDRFSAERPKGSFSTLEIQRTEQGDSAMYLCSSSLGLGRNEQFFGPGTRLTVL.

This CDR3 reads CASSVAWGRGNTIYF. The CDR3 region has the DNA TGTGCCAGCAGCGTAGCTTGGGGGCGCGGAAACACCATATATTTT. The chain links TRBV9 to TRBJ1-3; D possibly corresponds to TRBD1 (6 bases). V was cut by 0 bases and J by 4 bases, with 11 bases left in between. Germline CDR1 and CDR2: SGDLS and YYNGEE. This CDR3 is 15 amino acids long.

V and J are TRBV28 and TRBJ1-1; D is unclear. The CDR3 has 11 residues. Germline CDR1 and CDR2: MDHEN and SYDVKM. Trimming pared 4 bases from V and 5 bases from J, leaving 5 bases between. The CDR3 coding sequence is TGTGCCAGCAGTTATGTAACTGAAGCTTTCTTT. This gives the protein CASSYVTEAFF.

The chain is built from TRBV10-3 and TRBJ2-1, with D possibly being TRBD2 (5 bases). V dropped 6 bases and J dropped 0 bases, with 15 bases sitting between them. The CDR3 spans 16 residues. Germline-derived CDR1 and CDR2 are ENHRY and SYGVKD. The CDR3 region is CAISPRGSSSYNEQFF. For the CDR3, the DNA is TGTGCCATCAGCCCCCGCGGGTCCAGCTCCTACAATGAGCAGTTCTTC.

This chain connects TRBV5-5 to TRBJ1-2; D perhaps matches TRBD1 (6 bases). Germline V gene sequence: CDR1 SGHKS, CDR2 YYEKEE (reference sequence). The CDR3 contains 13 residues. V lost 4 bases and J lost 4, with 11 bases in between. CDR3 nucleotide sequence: TGTGCCAGCAGCCCAGGGGCGATCTATGGCTACACCTTC. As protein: CASSPGAIYGYTF.

This chain's CDR3 is CASRPTGQTSGELQPSTDTQYF. CDR3 bases: TGTGCAAGTCGACCCACCGGCCAGACTAGCGGAGAACTACAGCCCAGCACAGATACGCAGTATTTT. V and J are TRBV12-2 and TRBJ2-3; TRBD2, as called in the table, went unchecked against the DNA. TRBV12-2 is tagged as a pseudogene. The CDR3 is 22 residues long.

CDR3 nucleotide sequence: TGTGCCAGCAGAGTCCTCTTCGGGTCCTACAATGAGCAGTTCTTC. Translated, it gives CASRVLFGSYNEQFF. The chain has TRBV28 and TRBJ2-1, with no clear D. V lost 6 bases, J lost 1 base, and 13 bases lay in between. This CDR3 region has 15 residues. Germline V gene lookup returns CDR1 MDHEN and CDR2 SYDVKM.

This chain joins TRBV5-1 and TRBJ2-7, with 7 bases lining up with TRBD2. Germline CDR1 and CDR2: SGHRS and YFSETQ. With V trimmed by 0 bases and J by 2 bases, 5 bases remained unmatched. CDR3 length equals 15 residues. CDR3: CASSLALGTTYEQYF. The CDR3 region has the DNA TGCGCCAGCAGCTTGGCGTTGGGGACTACCTACGAGCAGTACTTC.

Here the CDR3 reads CAGDRGETQYF. CDR3 DNA sequence: TGTGCCGGAGACCGGGGGGAGACCCAGTACTTC. V gene TRBV30 combines with J gene TRBJ2-5; a possible D gene is TRBD2 (6 bases). The V end lost 8 bases, the J end lost 5 bases, and 12 bases lay between the germline ends. Germline values: CDR1 GTSNPN, CDR2 SVGIG (reference sequence). The CDR3 sequence is 11 residues long.

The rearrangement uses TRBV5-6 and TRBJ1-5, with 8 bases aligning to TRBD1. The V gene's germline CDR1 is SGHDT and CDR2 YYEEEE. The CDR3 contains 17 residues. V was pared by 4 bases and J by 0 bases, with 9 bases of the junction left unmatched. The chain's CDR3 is CASSPTGGLYSNQPQHF. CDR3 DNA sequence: TGTGCCAGCAGCCCAACAGGGGGACTTTATAGCAATCAGCCCCAGCATTTT. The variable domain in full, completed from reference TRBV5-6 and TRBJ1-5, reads DAGVTQSPTHLIKTRGQQVTLRCSPKSGHDTVSWYQQALGQGPQFIFQYYEEEERQRGNFPDRFSGHQFPNYSSELNVNALLLGDSALYLCASSPTGGLYSNQPQHFGDGTRLSIL.

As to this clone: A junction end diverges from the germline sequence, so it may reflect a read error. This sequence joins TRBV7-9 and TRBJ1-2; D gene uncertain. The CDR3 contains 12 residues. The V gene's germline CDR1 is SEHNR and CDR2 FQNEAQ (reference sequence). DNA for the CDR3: TGTTCCAGCAGTACTGGTTCCTTCAACTACACCTTC. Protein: CSSSTGSFNYTF.

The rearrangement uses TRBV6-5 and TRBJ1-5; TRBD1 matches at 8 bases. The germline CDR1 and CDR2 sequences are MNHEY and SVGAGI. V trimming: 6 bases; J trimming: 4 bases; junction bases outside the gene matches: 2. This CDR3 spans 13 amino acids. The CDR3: CASRNRGNQPQHF. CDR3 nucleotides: TGTGCCAGCAGGAACAGGGGGAATCAGCCCCAGCATTTT.

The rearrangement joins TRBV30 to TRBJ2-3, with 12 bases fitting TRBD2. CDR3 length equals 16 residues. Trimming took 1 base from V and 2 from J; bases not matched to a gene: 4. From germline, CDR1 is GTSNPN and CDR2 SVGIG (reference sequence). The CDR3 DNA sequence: TGTGCCTGGAGTGACTGGACTAGCGGGGTCACAGATACGCAGTATTTT. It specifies CAWSDWTSGVTDTQYF. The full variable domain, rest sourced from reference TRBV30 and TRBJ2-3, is SQTIHQWPATLVQPVGSPLSLECTVEGTSNPNLYWYRQAAGRGLQLLFYSVGIGQISSEVPQNLSASRPQDRQFILSSKKLLLSDSGFYLCAWSDWTSGVTDTQYFGPGTRLTVL.

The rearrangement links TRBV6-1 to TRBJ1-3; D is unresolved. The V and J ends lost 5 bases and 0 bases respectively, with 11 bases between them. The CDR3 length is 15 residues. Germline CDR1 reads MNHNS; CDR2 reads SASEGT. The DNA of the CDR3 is TGTGCCAGCAGTTTCTTTCCCAGCTCTGGAAACACCATATATTTT. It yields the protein CASSFFPSSGNTIYF.